These 22 T cell receptor beta chains originate from one sample sequenced in a study of post-analysis software for immune sequencing data. Antigens for these TCRs are unknown. Researchers reported that TCR beta cDNA libraries carried unique molecular identifiers. TCRdb reanalysed the PCR reads using MiXCR and keeps one entry per CDR3 protein. The data show roughly 410,000 distinct CDR3 sequences, roughly 36% seen once. Study observations and caveats: Roughly five TRBV segments were more frequent in patients than controls; TRBV5-6, TRBV5-1 and TRBV20-1 belonged to this group.

Material for sequencing was blood. These TCRs come from a girl aged 5 to 17 with multiple sclerosis.

The CDR3 reads CASSYRGLNTEAFF. CDR3 coding DNA: TGTGCCAGCAGTTACCGGGGGCTTAACACTGAAGCTTTCTTT. This chain connects TRBV6-2 or TRBV6-3 to TRBJ1-1; perhaps TRBD1 as D (6 bases). The CDR3 totals 14 residues. V shed 2 bases and J shed 2 bases, with 9 bases lying between them. In germline, CDR1 is MNHEY, CDR2 SVGEGT.

A few counts support this clonotype. The V gene is TRBV29-1, the J gene TRBJ2-7, with TRBD1 identical over 10 bases. Germline CDR1 reads SQVTM; CDR2 reads ANQGSEA. CDR3 length: 16 amino acids. V dropped 5 bases and J dropped 2; count of bases not matched to a gene: 12. CDR3 nucleotides: TGCAGCGTTTTTAGCCTAACCGGGACAGGGGCCTACGAGCAGTACTTC. This codes for CSVFSLTGTGAYEQYF.

This CDR3 is CASSLEEVGVSGYTF. CDR3 nucleotide sequence: TGCGCCAGCAGCTTGGAAGAGGTCGGAGTTAGTGGCTACACCTTC. The chain links TRBV5-1 to TRBJ1-2; D is undetermined. Germline lookup yields CDR1 SGHRS and CDR2 YFSETQ. The CDR3 runs 15 residues. The ends were cut back, 0 bases at V and 7 bases at J, with 16 bases in the middle.

This chain uses TRBV7-9 with TRBJ2-7, with D unresolved. V was pared by 5 bases and J by 0 bases, with 17 bases between. The CDR3 extends over 16 amino acids. CDR1 and CDR2 from the germline V gene are SEHNR and FQNEAQ (reference sequence). The CDR3 coding sequence is TGTGCCAGCAGCCCCCCCCGTGGTCCCCGCTCCTACGAGCAGTACTTC. Protein: CASSPPRGPRSYEQYF.

This chain connects TRBV5-1 to TRBJ2-3; D is unresolved. The length of the CDR3 is 14 residues. V was cut by 0 bases and J by 6 bases, with 11 bases left in between. The V gene's germline CDR1 is SGHRS and CDR2 YFSETQ. In nucleotides, the CDR3 is TGCGCCAGCAGCTTGGACTCTTCCAGGGATACGCAGTATTTT. It specifies CASSLDSSRDTQYF.

This clonotype was detected only a few times. Here the CDR3 reads CAISERGDSPNYGYTF. The CDR3 DNA reads as TGTGCCATCAGTGAGAGGGGAGATTCCCCTAACTATGGCTACACCTTC. The chain carries TRBV10-3 and TRBJ1-2; a possible D gene is TRBD1 (5 bases). Germline CDR1 ENHRY, CDR2 SYGVKD. V shed 2 bases and J shed 0 bases, with 13 bases lying between them. The CDR3 totals 16 residues.

This chain joins TRBV12-3 or TRBV12-4 and TRBJ2-1; D gene uncertain. The CDR3 consists of 13 residues. V lost 2 bases to trimming and J lost 9 bases, with 11 bases between them. This CDR3 reads CASSLRAEAEQFF. For the CDR3, the DNA is TGTGCCAGCAGTTTAAGGGCAGAAGCTGAGCAGTTCTTC.

This sequence joins TRBV7-9 and TRBJ1-2, with 8 nucleotides matching TRBD1. Trimming cost V 4 bases and J 2 bases; bases outside gene matches: 9. The CDR3 sequence is 16 residues long. Germline CDR1 SEHNR, CDR2 FQNEAQ (reference sequence). The CDR3 DNA follows: TGTGCCAGCAGCTACAAGCATGGGACAGGCAACTATGGCTACACCTTC. The encoded protein is CASSYKHGTGNYGYTF. Using reference TRBV7-9 and TRBJ1-2 for the parts outside the CDR3, the full variable domain is DTGVSQNPRHKITKRGQNVTFRCDPISEHNRLYWYRQTLGQGPEFLTYFQNEAQLEKSRLLSDRFSAERPKGSFSTLEIQRTEQGDSAMYLCASSYKHGTGNYGYTFGSGTRLTVV.

For the CDR3, the DNA is TGTGCCAGCACCTTGGCCGAGACTAGCGGCTACAATGAGCAGTTCTTC. This sequence encodes CASTLAETSGYNEQFF. The chain is built from TRBV7-8 and TRBJ2-1; TRBD2 matches at 9 bases. This CDR3 spans 16 amino acids. Per germline, CDR1 SGHVS and CDR2 FQNEAQ. The J segment lost 3 bases and the V segment lost 7 bases, leaving 10 bases of the junction unmatched. The whole variable domain, remainder taken from reference TRBV7-8 and TRBJ2-1, is GAGVSQSPRYKVAKRGQDVALRCDPISGHVSLFWYQQALGQGPEFLTYFQNEAQLDKSGLPSDRFFAERPEGSVSTLKIQRTQQEDSAVYLCASTLAETSGYNEQFFGPGTRLTVL.

J is TRBJ2-1 and V is TRBV3-1, with 8 bases aligning to TRBD2. This CDR3 region has 17 residues. V lost 3 bases to trimming and J lost 9 bases; unmatched junction nucleotides: 16. The germline CDR1 and CDR2 sequences are LGHDT and YNNKEL (reference sequence). CDR3 nucleotides: TGTGCCAGCAGCCATTCCCTTCTTGCGGGGGGCGTGTGTGAGCAGTTCTTC. Its protein is CASSHSLLAGGVCEQFF.

In this sample, this clonotype turned up a few times. This chain connects TRBV7-2 to TRBJ1-6; D unclear. The CDR3 length is 16 residues. Trimming shortened V by 0 bases and J by 7 bases, and 13 bases separated the two germline ends. CDR1 is SGHTA and CDR2 is FQGNSA in the germline V gene. CDR3 amino acids: CASSLAVGVPNSPLHF. DNA for the CDR3: TGTGCCAGCAGCTTAGCCGTCGGGGTACCCAATTCACCCCTCCACTTT.

A remark on this clonotype: A much larger clone differs from this one at a single base, so this may be a read error. The rearrangement joins TRBV28 to TRBJ2-7, with no clear D. The J call could be wrong; TRBJ2-4 is a better fit for the DNA end. This CDR3 has 11 residues. The germline V gene has CDR1 MDHEN and CDR2 SYDVKM. The CDR3: CASSSGFIQYF. As DNA, the CDR3 is TGTGCCAGCAGTTCTGGCTTCATTCAGTACTTC.

V usage is TRBV29-1 and J usage is TRBJ1-1, with D possibly TRBD1 on 5 matching bases. Trimming stripped 6 bases from V and 8 bases from J, with 16 bases between. CDR3 length: 12 residues. The V gene's germline CDR1 is SQVTM and CDR2 ANQGSEA. As DNA, the CDR3 is TGCAGCGTGATTGAGGGGCGGCTGGAAGCTTTCTTT. Protein: CSVIEGRLEAFF.

The chain joins TRBV25-1 to TRBJ1-2; D perhaps matches TRBD1 (5 bases). Trimming removed 1 base from V and 6 bases from J, with 12 bases in between. Germline V lookup: CDR1 MGHDK, CDR2 SYGVNS. This CDR3 has 14 amino acids. CDR3 bases: TGTGCCAGCAGTGAATTCGACGGGGGTCATGGCTACACCTTC. It specifies CASSEFDGGHGYTF.

For the CDR3, the DNA is TGTGCCATCAGTCCCGGGACAGGGTCCTACGAGCAGTACTTC. Residues: CAISPGTGSYEQYF. The chain joins TRBV10-3 to TRBJ2-7; 9 bases are a match to TRBD1. The trim removed 5 bases at V and 1 base at J, leaving 3 bases unmatched. The germline CDR1 and CDR2 sequences are ENHRY and SYGVKD. The CDR3 spans 14 residues.

The chain is built from TRBV4-3 and TRBJ2-2, with 7 nucleotides matching TRBD2. The CDR3 contains 17 residues. The V gene end was trimmed by 1 base and the J gene end by 0 bases; junction bases not matched to a gene: 5. Germline V gene sequence: CDR1 LGHNA, CDR2 YSLEER. The CDR3 DNA sequence: TGCGCCAGCAGCCAAGCCCAGGGACTAACGAACACCGGGGAGCTGTTTTTT. It yields the protein CASSQAQGLTNTGELFF.

The sample holds a few counts of this clonotype. The V gene is TRBV29-1, the J gene TRBJ1-2, with D unresolved. Germline V gene sequence: CDR1 SQVTM, CDR2 ANQGSEA. V was shortened by 6 bases and J by 2 bases, with 10 bases between the two germline ends. The CDR3 sequence is 12 residues long. CDR3: CSVLRPNYGYTF. The CDR3 DNA reads as TGCAGCGTCCTCCGTCCAAACTATGGCTACACCTTC.

The chain carries TRBV15 and TRBJ2-1; D remains unclear. This CDR3 comprises 13 residues. V dropped 1 base and J dropped 6 bases, with 7 bases sitting between them. Germline values: CDR1 LNHNV, CDR2 YYDKDF (reference sequence). CDR3 in DNA: TGTGCCACCAGCAGAGCCAGGTTCAATGAGCAGTTCTTC. It yields the protein CATSRARFNEQFF. Complete variable domain (other parts from reference TRBV15 and TRBJ2-1): DAMVIQNPRYQVTQFGKPVTLSCSQTLNHNVMYWYQQKSSQAPKLLFHYYDKDFNNEADTPDNFQSRRPNTSFCFLDIRSPGLGDTAMYLCATSRARFNEQFFGPGTRLTVL.

The chain has TRBV19 and TRBJ1-1; no clear D. This CDR3 is built from 15 residues. V was clipped by 5 bases and J by 1 base, with 14 bases between them. Per the germline V gene, CDR1 is LNHDA and CDR2 is SQIVND (reference sequence). In DNA, the CDR3 is TGTGCCAGTAGTTTCTTTCGAGCGGCGAACACTGAAGCTTTCTTT. Protein sequence: CASSFFRAANTEAFF.

This clonotype was seen a few times. The chain uses TRBV6-1 and TRBJ1-1; D remains unclear. The CDR3 runs to 18 residues. Trimming took 6 bases from V and 10 from J, leaving 33 bases between them. Germline V CDR1 and CDR2: MNHNS, SASEGT. The CDR3 DNA reads TGTGCCAGCAGCTTCACAGCGAAGTACTCCCTGAACGCGATTCGAGCTTTCTTT. It is translated as CASSFTAKYSLNAIRAFF.

This clonotype was observed a few times. The chain carries TRBV6-1 and TRBJ2-1, with 11 bases that match TRBD2. V lost 6 bases and J lost 5; bases outside the gene matches: 12. Germline V lookup: CDR1 MNHNS, CDR2 SASEGT. The CDR3 loop spans 17 amino acids. CDR3 in DNA: TGTGCCAGCAGGATAGCGGGGGGGCTATTATTCCACAATGAGCAGTTCTTC. This gives the protein CASRIAGGLLFHNEQFF.

The V and J genes are TRBV12-3 or TRBV12-4 and TRBJ2-1; 16 nucleotides align to TRBD2. The CDR3 covers 15 residues. The V segment lost 5 bases and the J segment 8 bases; nucleotides outside the gene matches: 3. CDR3 DNA sequence: TGTGCCAGCAGTCAGGGACTAGCGGGGGGGGATGAGCAGTTCTTC. Translating gives CASSQGLAGGDEQFF.